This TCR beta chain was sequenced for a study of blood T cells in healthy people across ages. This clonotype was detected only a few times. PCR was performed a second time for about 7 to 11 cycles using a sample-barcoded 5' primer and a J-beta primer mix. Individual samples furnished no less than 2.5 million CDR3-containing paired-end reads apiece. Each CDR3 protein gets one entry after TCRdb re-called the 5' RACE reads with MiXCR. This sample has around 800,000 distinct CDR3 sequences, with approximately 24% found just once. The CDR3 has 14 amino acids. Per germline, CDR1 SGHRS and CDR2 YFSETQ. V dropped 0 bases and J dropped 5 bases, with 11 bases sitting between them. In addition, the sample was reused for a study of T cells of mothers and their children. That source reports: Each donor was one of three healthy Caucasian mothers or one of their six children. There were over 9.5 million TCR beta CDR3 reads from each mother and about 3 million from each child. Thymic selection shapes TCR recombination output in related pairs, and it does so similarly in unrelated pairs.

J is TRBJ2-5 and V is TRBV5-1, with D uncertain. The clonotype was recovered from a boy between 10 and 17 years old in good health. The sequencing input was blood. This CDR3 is CASSLGSAGETQYF. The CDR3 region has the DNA TGCGCCAGCAGCTTGGGATCGGCTGGGGAGACCCAGTACTTC.